The 29 T cell receptor beta chains listed next were all sequenced from one sample in a study of blood T cell repertoires in COVID-19. The protocol was immunoSEQ multiplex PCR, while the TCRdb copy is restricted to in-frame clones and leaves out a portion. The sample lists 310,000 or so clones, about nine tenths occurring once. Sequencing was carried out using PBMCs or T cells enriched from blood (not recorded which). The receptors shown here come from a woman aged 40 to 50 who had recovered from COVID-19.

The gene calls are TRBV28 and TRBJ2-5, with D possibly being TRBD2 (7 bases). There are 14 residues in the CDR3. Trimming cost V 7 bases and J 0 bases, with 12 bases left between them. The germline CDR1 and CDR2 sequences are MDHEN and SYDVKM. This CDR3 reads CASNRAGDQETQYF. DNA of the CDR3: TGTGCCAGCAACAGGGCGGGGGACCAAGAGACCCAGTACTTC. Full variable domain (outside the CDR3, taken from reference TRBV28 and TRBJ2-5): DVKVTQSSRYLVKRTGEKVFLECVQDMDHENMFWYRQDPGLGLRLIYFSYDVKMKEKGDIPEGYSVSREKKERFSLILESASTNQTSMYLCASNRAGDQETQYFGPGTRLLVL.

V gene TRBV5-1 combines with J gene TRBJ1-3; D is undetermined. The ends were cut back, 1 base at V and 6 bases at J, with 14 bases in the middle. In germline, CDR1 is SGHRS, CDR2 YFSETQ. The CDR3 totals 15 residues. This CDR3 is CASSLFGRSENTIYF. CDR3 bases: TGCGCCAGCAGCTTGTTTGGGAGGAGTGAAAACACCATATATTTT.

The chain employs TRBV29-1 and TRBJ1-4, with D possibly matching TRBD1 (6 bases). V was cut by 4 bases and J by 0 bases, with 15 bases left in between. The CDR3 runs to 16 residues. The germline CDR1 and CDR2 sequences are SQVTM and ANQGSEA. CDR3 sequence (DNA): TGCAGCGTTGCCCCTCGACAGGACCCAACTAATGAAAAACTGTTTTTT. Translation: CSVAPRQDPTNEKLFF. Drawing the rest from reference TRBV29-1 and TRBJ1-4, the complete variable domain is SAVISQKPSRDICQRGTSLTIQCQVDSQVTMMFWYRQQPGQSLTLIATANQGSEATYESGFVIDKFPISRPNLTFSTLTVSNMSPEDSSIYLCSVAPRQDPTNEKLFFGSGTQLSVL.

This chain joins TRBV10-3 and TRBJ2-2, with 7 bases matching TRBD1. Germline loops: CDR1 ENHRY, CDR2 SYGVKD. Losses at the gene ends were 8 bases for V and 0 bases for J; bases not matched to a gene: 3. The CDR3 has 14 residues. CDR3 sequence (DNA): TGTGCCATCGCCGGGACAGCGAACACCGGGGAGCTGTTTTTT. It encodes CAIAGTANTGELFF.

The rearrangement uses TRBV19 and TRBJ2-2; TRBD1 agrees at 11 bases. J lost 6 bases, V lost 1 base, and 7 bases had no gene match. Germline CDR1 reads LNHDA; CDR2 reads SQIVND (reference sequence). This CDR3 comprises 17 residues. DNA for the CDR3: TGTGCCAGTAGTATAGCCTGGTGGGACAGGGGGTCCGGGGAGCTGTTTTTT. It specifies CASSIAWWDRGSGELFF.

The V and J genes are TRBV12-3 or TRBV12-4 and TRBJ2-5; 7 bases match TRBD1. CDR3 size: 12 residues. After removal of 4 bases from V and 4 bases from J, the junction contained 0 bases not matched to a gene. In nucleotides, the CDR3 is TGTGCCAGCAGTTCAGGGGGAGAGACCCAGTACTTC. This translates into CASSSGGETQYF.

The gene calls are TRBV4-2 and TRBJ1-5; a possible D gene is TRBD1 (5 bases). Germline lookup yields CDR1 LGHNA and CDR2 YNFKEQ. The CDR3 runs 16 residues. V lost 0 bases, J lost 2 bases, and 11 bases lay in between. CDR3 in amino acids: CASSQDGGNGNQPQHF. The CDR3 coding sequence is TGTGCCAGCAGCCAAGACGGGGGGAATGGCAATCAGCCCCAGCATTTT.

The V gene is TRBV10-3, the J gene TRBJ1-2; TRBD1 agrees at 12 bases. Looked up from germline, CDR1 is ENHRY and CDR2 is SYGVKD. The CDR3 loop spans 15 amino acids. The V and J ends lost 4 bases and 4 bases, in that order; junction bases with no gene match: 4. Here the CDR3 DNA reads TGTGCCATCAGTGCCGGGACAGGGGGCTCCTATGGCTACACCTTC. Protein product: CAISAGTGGSYGYTF.

Note on this clone: Mismatch with germline at one junction end may stem from a read error. The gene calls are TRBV29-1 and TRBJ2-7; 7 bases match TRBD1. Germline lookup yields CDR1 SQVTM and CDR2 ANQGSEA. CDR3 length: 15 amino acids. The CDR3 here is CSVEADRRENYEQYF. For the CDR3, the DNA is TGCAGCGTCGAAGCGGACAGGCGAGAAAATTACGAGCAGTACTTC.

V is TRBV10-1 and J is TRBJ2-3; 7 nucleotides align to TRBD2. Germline V gene data show CDR1 as WNHNN and CDR2 as SYGVQD (reference sequence). CDR3 length: 15 amino acids. Trimming took 3 bases from V and 3 from J; bases not matched to a gene: 6. The CDR3 sequence: CASSEGLAETDTQYF. The CDR3 DNA reads TGCGCCAGCAGTGAAGGTCTAGCGGAGACAGATACGCAGTATTTT.

The CDR3 here is CASSLDGTDRGYTF. The CDR3 nucleotides read TGTGCCAGCAGCTTAGATGGGACAGATAGAGGCTACACCTTC. The V gene is TRBV7-6, the J gene TRBJ1-2, with 7 nucleotides matching TRBD1. V dropped 1 base and J dropped 8; count of bases not matched to a gene: 7. Germline V gene sequence: CDR1 SGHVS, CDR2 FNYEAQ. The CDR3 is 14 residues long.

The rearrangement uses TRBV7-3 and TRBJ2-1; D is uncertain. CDR3 length equals 15 residues. Germline V gene lookup returns CDR1 SGHTA and CDR2 FQGTGA. V was shortened by 2 bases and J by 0 bases, with 8 bases between the two germline ends. The CDR3 DNA follows: TGTGCCAGCAGCTTACTTCCCCTCTCCTACAATGAGCAGTTCTTC. Amino acid sequence: CASSLLPLSYNEQFF. The whole variable domain, remainder taken from reference TRBV7-3 and TRBJ2-1, is GAGVSQTPSNKVTEKGKYVELRCDPISGHTALYWYRQSLGQGPEFLIYFQGTGAADDSGLPNDRFFAVRPEGSVSTLKIQRTERGDSAVYLCASSLLPLSYNEQFFGPGTRLTVL.

This clone showed up just once. This chain joins TRBV25-1 and TRBJ2-5, with 7 bases fitting TRBD1. Unmatched junction bases numbered 6, after V lost 0 bases and J lost 5 bases. CDR3 length: 15 residues. Germline loops: CDR1 MGHDK, CDR2 SYGVNS. CDR3 sequence: CASSEYSTGWETQYF. The CDR3 DNA reads TGTGCCAGCAGTGAATATTCGACAGGGTGGGAGACCCAGTACTTC.

The chain joins TRBV5-1 to TRBJ2-7; 8 bases align to TRBD1. Looked up from germline, CDR1 is SGHRS and CDR2 is YFSETQ. There are 16 residues in the CDR3. The V and J ends lost 6 bases and 3 bases, in that order; junction bases with no gene match: 14. The CDR3 region has the DNA TGCGCCAGCACCGTGACAGCAGGGGGCGAGGGCTACGAGCAGTACTTC. Translating it yields CASTVTAGGEGYEQYF.

The genes are TRBV11-2 and TRBJ2-6; D is possibly TRBD2 (5 bases). Trimming shortened V by 5 bases and J by 0 bases, and 14 bases separated the two germline ends. Germline lookup yields CDR1 SGHAT and CDR2 FQNNGV. The CDR3 is 17 amino acids. CDR3 sequence reads: CASSPPGFNSGANVLTF. The CDR3 region has the DNA TGTGCCAGCAGCCCACCGGGGTTTAACTCTGGGGCCAACGTCCTGACTTTC.

This clone was seen just once. The gene calls are TRBV5-1 and TRBJ2-3, with D perhaps TRBD1 (5 bases). Germline V lookup: CDR1 SGHRS, CDR2 YFSETQ. The V end lost 4 bases, the J end lost 9 bases, and 18 bases lay between the germline ends. The CDR3 runs to 14 residues. CDR3 sequence reads: CASSPQLDRRTQYF. In nucleotides, the CDR3 is TGCGCCAGCAGCCCCCAGTTAGACAGAAGGACGCAGTATTTT. The full variable domain, completed using reference TRBV5-1 and TRBJ2-3, is KAGVTQTPRYLIKTRGQQVTLSCSPISGHRSVSWYQQTPGQGLQFLFEYFSETQRNKGNFPGRFSGRQFSNSRSEMNVSTLELGDSALYLCASSPQLDRRTQYFGPGTRLTVL.

This clone was counted a single time. The gene calls are TRBV5-1 and TRBJ2-1; the match to TRBD2 covers 7 bases. The CDR3 contains 17 residues. Germline V gives CDR1 SGHRS, CDR2 YFSETQ. After removal of 3 bases from V and 6 bases from J, the junction contained 15 bases not matched to a gene. CDR3 amino acids: CASSSGMSSGGPNEQFF. The CDR3 DNA reads as TGCGCCAGCAGCTCTGGTATGTCTAGCGGAGGTCCCAATGAGCAGTTCTTC.

V usage is TRBV2 and J usage is TRBJ2-4; D might be TRBD1 (5 bases). V was trimmed by 7 bases and J by 9 bases, leaving 19 bases between them. Per the germline V gene, CDR1 is SNHLY and CDR2 is FYNNEI. The CDR3 sequence is 14 residues long. The CDR3 protein is CASTRGTPQGIQYF. DNA for the CDR3: TGTGCCAGCACCAGAGGTACACCGCAGGGCATTCAGTACTTC.

The chain recombines TRBV6-5 with TRBJ2-1, with 7 bases lining up with TRBD1. The length of the CDR3 is 15 residues. Unmatched junction bases numbered 9, after V lost 2 bases and J lost 8 bases. Germline V gene data show CDR1 as MNHEY and CDR2 as SVGAGI. CDR3 nucleotides: TGTGCCAGCAGTTACACCACAGGGGAGCGAGATGAGCAGTTCTTC. Translating gives CASSYTTGERDEQFF.

The table lists this clone with a count of one. CDR3 nucleotides: TGTGCCAGCAGTGAACAACGTACTTACAATGAGCAGTTCTTC. Amino acids: CASSEQRTYNEQFF. V is TRBV25-1 and J is TRBJ2-1, with unresolved D. This CDR3 region has 14 residues. Looked up from germline, CDR1 is MGHDK and CDR2 is SYGVNS. V lost 2 bases to trimming and J lost 4 bases, with 9 bases between them.

The chain is built from TRBV2 and TRBJ2-7, with 10 nucleotides matching TRBD2. J was trimmed by 2 bases and V by 11 bases; bases with no gene match: 12. The CDR3 covers 15 residues. CDR1 and CDR2 (germline): SNHLY, FYNNEI. The DNA for the CDR3 is TGTGCCTCCTCAGGAGCGGGGGGGCTCCCCTACGAGCAGTACTTC. Its translation: CASSGAGGLPYEQYF.

This chain links TRBV5-4 with TRBJ1-3; D is unresolved. CDR1 and CDR2 from the germline V gene are SGHNT and YYREEE (reference sequence). The germline V and J ends were trimmed by 1 base and 4 bases, with 9 bases remaining between them. This CDR3 comprises 14 residues. CDR3: CASSLNVRGNTIYF. CDR3 DNA sequence: TGTGCCAGCAGCTTGAATGTCCGGGGAAACACCATATATTTT. Together with reference TRBV5-4 and TRBJ1-3, the CDR3 gives the full variable domain: ETGVTQSPTHLIKTRGQQVTLRCSSQSGHNTVSWYQQALGQGPQFIFQYYREEENGRGNFPPRFSGLQFPNYSSELNVNALELDDSALYLCASSLNVRGNTIYFGEGSWLTVV.

This clone was detected only once. The chain links TRBV6-2 or TRBV6-3 to TRBJ2-7; possible D gene TRBD1, 5 bases. V was trimmed by 2 bases and J by 5 bases, leaving 13 bases between them. Germline CDR1 MNHEY, CDR2 SVGEGT. This CDR3 comprises 14 residues. The DNA of the CDR3 is TGTGCCAGCAGTTACCTGGACATAGTGGACGAGCAGTACTTC. It encodes CASSYLDIVDEQYF.

The chain joins TRBV21-1 to TRBJ2-4; no DNA check was done on the table's D call, TRBD1. TRBV21-1 corresponds to a pseudogene. The CDR3 consists of 19 residues. CDR3 coding DNA: TGTGCCAGCAGCAAAGTAACAACAGGGGGAAGTTCAGCCAAAAACATTCAGTACTTC. This encodes CASSKVTTGGSSAKNIQYF.

The chain couples TRBV19 to TRBJ2-2, with D tentatively TRBD2 (6 bases). Germline V gene lookup returns CDR1 LNHDA and CDR2 SQIVND (reference sequence). V dropped 3 bases and J dropped 6 bases, with 11 bases sitting between them. The CDR3 sequence is 14 residues long. CDR3 nucleotides: TGTGCCAGTAGTATTGGAGGGCTTGCCGGGGAGCTGTTTTTT. This codes for CASSIGGLAGELFF.

The chain combines TRBV6-5 with TRBJ2-7, with 7 bases matching TRBD2. The junction had 6 bases not matched to a gene; V was cut back by 4 bases and J by 3 bases. In germline, CDR1 is MNHEY, CDR2 SVGAGI. The CDR3 has 14 amino acids. CDR3 coding DNA: TGTGCCAGCAGTTTGAAGCGGGGCCACTACGAGCAGTACTTC. Protein product: CASSLKRGHYEQYF.

This clone has just one count. The chain recombines TRBV10-3 with TRBJ2-3; 8 bases map to TRBD1. V gave up 6 bases and J gave up 2 bases; unmatched junction bases: 4. This CDR3 is 14 amino acids long. Germline-derived CDR1 and CDR2 are ENHRY and SYGVKD. The CDR3 spells CAIRRTGSTDTQYF. In nucleotides, the CDR3 is TGTGCCATCAGGAGGACAGGGTCCACAGATACGCAGTATTTT.

This clone is a singleton in its sample. J is TRBJ1-5 and V is TRBV6-5; D is perhaps TRBD1 (6 bases). Per germline, CDR1 MNHEY and CDR2 SVGAGI. The CDR3 runs 15 residues. V lost 7 bases and J lost 4, with 17 bases in between. The CDR3 region has the DNA TGTGCCAGCACCAAGGCAGGGGACGGGAATCAGCCCCAGCATTTT. Translated: CASTKAGDGNQPQHF.

This chain uses TRBV11-3 with TRBJ2-3; D perhaps matches TRBD2 (5 bases). Germline V gene data show CDR1 as SGHNT and CDR2 as YENEEA. Trimming removed 3 bases from V and 0 bases from J, with 10 bases in between. The CDR3 runs 15 residues. CDR3 protein: CASSFGRDSTDTQYF. CDR3 coding DNA: TGTGCCAGCAGCTTCGGCCGGGATAGCACAGATACGCAGTATTTT.